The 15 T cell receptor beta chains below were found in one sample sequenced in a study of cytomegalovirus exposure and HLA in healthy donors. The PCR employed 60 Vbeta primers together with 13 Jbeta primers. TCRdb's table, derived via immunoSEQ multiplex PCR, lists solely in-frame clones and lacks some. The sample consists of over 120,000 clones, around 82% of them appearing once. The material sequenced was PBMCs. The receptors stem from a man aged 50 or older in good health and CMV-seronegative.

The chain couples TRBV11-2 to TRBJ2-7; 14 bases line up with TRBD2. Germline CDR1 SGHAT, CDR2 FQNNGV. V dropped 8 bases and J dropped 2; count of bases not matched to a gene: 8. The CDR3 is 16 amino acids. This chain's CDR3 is CASVRTSGGIPYEQYF. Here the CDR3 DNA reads TGTGCCAGCGTCAGGACTAGCGGGGGGATTCCCTACGAGCAGTACTTC.

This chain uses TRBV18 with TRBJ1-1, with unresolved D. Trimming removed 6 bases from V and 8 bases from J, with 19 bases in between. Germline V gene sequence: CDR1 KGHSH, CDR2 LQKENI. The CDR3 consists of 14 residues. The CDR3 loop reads CASSRTTGEPEAFF. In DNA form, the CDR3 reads TGTGCCAGCTCCCGCACTACCGGGGAACCCGAAGCTTTCTTT.

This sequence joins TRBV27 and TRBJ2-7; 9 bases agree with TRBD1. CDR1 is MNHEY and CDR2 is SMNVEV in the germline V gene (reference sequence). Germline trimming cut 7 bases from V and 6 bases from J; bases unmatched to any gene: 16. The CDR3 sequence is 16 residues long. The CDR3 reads CASTIRTGTGYGEQYF. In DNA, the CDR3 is TGTGCCAGCACCATACGGACCGGGACAGGGTACGGCGAGCAGTACTTC.

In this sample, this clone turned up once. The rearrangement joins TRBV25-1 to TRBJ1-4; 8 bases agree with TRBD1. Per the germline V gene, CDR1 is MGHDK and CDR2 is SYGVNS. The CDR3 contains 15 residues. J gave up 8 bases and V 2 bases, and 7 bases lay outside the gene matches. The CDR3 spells CASSEIGTGYEKLFF. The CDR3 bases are TGTGCCAGCAGTGAAATCGGGACAGGCTACGAAAAACTGTTTTTT.

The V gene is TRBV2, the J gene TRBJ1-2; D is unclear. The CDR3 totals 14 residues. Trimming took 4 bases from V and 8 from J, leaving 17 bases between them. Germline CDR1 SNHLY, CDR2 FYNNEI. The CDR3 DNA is TGTGCCAGCAGTGTAGGTGGAGGATATGGAGGCTACACCTTC. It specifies CASSVGGGYGGYTF.

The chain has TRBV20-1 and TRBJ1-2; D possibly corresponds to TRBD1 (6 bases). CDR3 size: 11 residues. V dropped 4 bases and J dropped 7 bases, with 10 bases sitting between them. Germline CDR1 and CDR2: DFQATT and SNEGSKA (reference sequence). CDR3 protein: CSANRESGYTF. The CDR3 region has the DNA TGCAGTGCTAACAGGGAGTCTGGCTACACCTTC.

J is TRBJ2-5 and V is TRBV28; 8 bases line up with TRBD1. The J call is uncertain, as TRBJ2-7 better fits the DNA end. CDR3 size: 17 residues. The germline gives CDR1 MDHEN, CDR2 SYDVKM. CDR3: CASSSRPGTGETYEQYF. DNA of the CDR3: TGTGCCAGCAGCTCCCGCCCCGGGACAGGAGAGACCTACGAGCAGTACTTC.

The CDR3 reads CASSLQGGATIYF. CDR3 DNA sequence: TGCGCCAGCAGCTTACAGGGGGGTGCCACCATATATTTT. This chain links TRBV5-1 with TRBJ1-3; 8 nucleotides align to TRBD1. With V trimmed by 2 bases and J by 9 bases, 4 bases remained unmatched. The CDR3 totals 13 residues. Germline V gene lookup returns CDR1 SGHRS and CDR2 YFSETQ.

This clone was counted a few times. The CDR3 bases are TGTGCCAGCGGAGGGAACAGGGGGGGCACTGAAGCTTTCTTT. Its protein product is CASGGNRGGTEAFF. The chain is built from TRBV7-9 and TRBJ1-1; 8 nucleotides line up with TRBD1. Trimming cost V 8 bases and J 4 bases; bases outside gene matches: 9. CDR1 is SEHNR, CDR2 FQNEAQ, per germline (reference sequence). CDR3 size: 14 residues.

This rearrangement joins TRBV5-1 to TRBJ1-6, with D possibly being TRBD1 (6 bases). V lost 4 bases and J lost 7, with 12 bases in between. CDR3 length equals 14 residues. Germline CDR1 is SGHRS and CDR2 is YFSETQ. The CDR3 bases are TGCGCCAGCAGCCTACAGGGTCTGAATTCACCCCTCCACTTT. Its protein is CASSLQGLNSPLHF.

CDR3 DNA sequence: TGTGCCACCAGCAGAGATCGGCGGCTCGAGCAGTACTTC. Residues: CATSRDRRLEQYF. The chain carries TRBV15 and TRBJ2-7; no clear D. Looked up from germline, CDR1 is LNHNV and CDR2 is YYDKDF (reference sequence). V dropped 0 bases and J dropped 6 bases, with 9 bases sitting between them. This CDR3 is built from 13 residues.

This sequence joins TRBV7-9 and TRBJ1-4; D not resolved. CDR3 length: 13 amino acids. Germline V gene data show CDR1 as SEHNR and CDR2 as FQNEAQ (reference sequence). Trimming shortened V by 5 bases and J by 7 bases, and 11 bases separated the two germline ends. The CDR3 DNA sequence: TGTGCCAGCAGCATAATTGAGGGTGAAAAACTGTTTTTT. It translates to CASSIIEGEKLFF.

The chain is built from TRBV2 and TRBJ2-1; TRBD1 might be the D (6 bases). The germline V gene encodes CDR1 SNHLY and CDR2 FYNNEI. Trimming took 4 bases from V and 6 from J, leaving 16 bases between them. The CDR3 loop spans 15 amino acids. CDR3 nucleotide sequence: TGTGCCAGCAGTGTGGAACAGGGTAAGGTCAATGAGCAGTTCTTC. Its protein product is CASSVEQGKVNEQFF.

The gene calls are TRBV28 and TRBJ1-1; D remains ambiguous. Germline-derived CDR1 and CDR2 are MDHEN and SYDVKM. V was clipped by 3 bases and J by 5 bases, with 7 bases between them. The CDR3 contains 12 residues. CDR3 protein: CASSLRETEAFF. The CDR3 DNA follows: TGTGCCAGCAGTTTGAGGGAAACTGAAGCTTTCTTT.

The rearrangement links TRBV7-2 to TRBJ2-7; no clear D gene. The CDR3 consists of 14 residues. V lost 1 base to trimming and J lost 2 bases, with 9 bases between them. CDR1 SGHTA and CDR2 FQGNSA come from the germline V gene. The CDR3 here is CASSLGQLPYEQYF. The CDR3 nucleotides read TGTGCCAGCAGCTTAGGACAACTCCCCTACGAGCAGTACTTC.